The clone carrying this TCR beta chain was detected ten times or more. This entry is derived from a study of regulatory T cells in long-lasting Graves disease. As for the study in general: Patients newly diagnosed with Graves' had been on antithyroid drugs for under 3 months.

CDR3 length: 15 amino acids. J lost 5 bases, V lost 5 bases, and 12 bases had no gene match. Germline V gene data show CDR1 as SGHAT and CDR2 as FQNNGV. The authors built TCR beta libraries using iRepertoire HTBI primers and Arm-PCR of CDR3 regions. From the multiplex PCR reads, TCRdb called clonotypes with MiXCR, one entry per CDR3 protein. The sample carries approximately 560,000 distinct CDR3 sequences, about 16% recorded once. Time point of the sample: newly diagnosed GD, antithyroid drugs for less than 3 months. PBMCs were the source of the RNA used for TCR sequencing. By American Thyroid Association guidelines, Graves' disease was diagnosed in the cohort. Patients hailed from an endocrinology department in Xi'an, China. A further study also used this sample, focusing on T cells in Graves' hyperthyroidism and ophthalmopathy.

Sequencing was performed on peripheral blood mononuclear cells (PBMCs), taken at new diagnosis, from a patient treated with antithyroid drugs. This TCR came from a young man with Graves disease. The chain joins TRBV11-2 to TRBJ2-7; TRBD1 matches at 7 bases. CDR3 nucleotides: TGTGCCAGCAGCCGACAGACAGGGACCATCCACGAGCAGTACTTC. This translates into CASSRQTGTIHEQYF.